This T cell receptor (beta chain) was captured in a study of cytomegalovirus exposure and HLA in healthy donors. Notes on the study in general: A few CMV-associated chains were confirmed in vitro to be specific for CMV antigens.

Details on this clone: The antigen is unknown.

The germline gives CDR1 SGHNT, CDR2 YYREEE (reference sequence). This CDR3 is 15 amino acids long. V lost 4 bases to trimming and J lost 6 bases, with 16 bases between them. Produced via immunoSEQ multiplex PCR; TCRdb's table is partial and in-frame only. The table lists more than 120,000 clones, around 90% of them singletons. Sequencing was done on a sample of PBMCs. This TCR was sampled from a man younger than 35 in good health and CMV-seropositive. The V call is TRBV5-4, the J call TRBJ2-2; D might be TRBD2 (7 bases). CDR3 coding DNA: TGTGCCAGCAGCGGGGGGGCTAGCGTGCCCGGGGAGCTGTTTTTT. It codes for CASSGGASVPGELFF.